This T cell receptor beta chain was sequenced in a study of Graves' ophthalmopathy and Graves' hyperthyroidism. The ends were cut back, 1 base at V and 0 bases at J, with 7 bases in the middle. The germline gives CDR1 DFQATT, CDR2 SNEGSKA (reference sequence). CDR3 length equals 14 residues. As the starting material, roughly 9.7 ml of fresh peripheral blood yielded the PBMCs. The study amplified TCR beta CDR3 regions using RNA transcripts. RT-PCR with HTBI primers came first, then second-round multiplex PCR. In TCRdb, the multiplex PCR reads were re-called with MiXCR into one record per CDR3 protein. The sample lists a few hundred thousand distinct CDR3 sequences; over 15% were seen once.

The clonotype originates from a woman aged 18-35 years with stable Graves' hyperthyroidism. Sequencing was done on a sample of peripheral blood. The chain couples TRBV20-1 to TRBJ1-5; D not certain. The CDR3 nucleotides read TGCAGTGCTAGAGTCGGGAATAGCAATCAGCCCCAGCATTTT. It specifies CSARVGNSNQPQHF.